The 2 T cell receptor beta chains below all came from one sample that was sequenced in a study of T cells in Graves' hyperthyroidism and ophthalmopathy. The source material, RNA transcripts, was used to amplify TCR beta CDR3 regions. First-round RT-PCR targeting the TCR CDR3 was performed with the HTBI primer set. Via MiXCR, TCRdb re-called the multiplex PCR reads, giving one row per CDR3 protein. Among about 270,000 distinct CDR3 sequences listed, roughly 22% were seen once. Sequencing was carried out using blood. The receptors stem from a young man with Graves' ophthalmopathy.

The J gene is TRBJ2-5, the V gene TRBV4-1, with D unclear. V shed 0 bases and J shed 3 bases, with 11 bases lying between them. Germline CDR1 is MGHRA and CDR2 is YSYEKL. This CDR3 spans 15 amino acids. The CDR3 bases are TGCGCCAGCAGCCAAGACCAGGCCCGAAAAGAGACCCAGTACTTC. Amino acids: CASSQDQARKETQYF.

With respect to this clonotype: The junction does not match germline at one end; this may be a read error. The chain has TRBV28 and TRBJ2-7, with 7 bases identical to TRBD1. This CDR3 spans 15 amino acids. Germline values: CDR1 MDHEN, CDR2 SYDVKM. The CDR3 DNA follows: TGTGCCAGCTCAAACCAGGCGGACAGGTCCTACAAGCAGTACTTC. Its protein is CASSNQADRSYKQYF.